Presented here are 16 T cell receptor beta chains from one specimen sequenced in a study of PD-1 blockade in classical Hodgkin lymphoma. There was relapse after autologous stem cell transplantation in every patient, and there was variation in brentuximab vedotin exposure. TCRdb keeps only in-frame clones here, not all; method: immunoSEQ multiplex PCR. The data show about 76,000 clones, about 89% seen once. This sample comprised peripheral blood mononuclear cells (PBMCs), obtained at baseline. All receptors come from a human donor with classical Hodgkin lymphoma.

V is TRBV5-1 and J is TRBJ2-1, with TRBD2 matching 13 bases. CDR1 is SGHRS and CDR2 is YFSETQ in the germline V gene. V was clipped by 0 bases and J by 8 bases; unmatched bases: 2. The CDR3 has 15 residues. This chain's CDR3 is CASSLGTSGRYEQFF. CDR3 coding DNA: TGCGCCAGCAGCTTGGGGACTAGCGGGAGATATGAGCAGTTCTTC.

This clone was detected a few times. The chain recombines TRBV2 with TRBJ2-7; D unclear. The V end lost 4 bases, the J end lost 2 bases, and 15 bases lay between the germline ends. The CDR3 covers 15 residues. In germline, CDR1 is SNHLY, CDR2 FYNNEI. In nucleotides, the CDR3 is TGTGCCAGCAGTGGAGAAGGTGGGGATCCCTACGAGCAGTACTTC. This sequence encodes CASSGEGGDPYEQYF.

The chain combines TRBV2 with TRBJ2-1; 9 nucleotides agree with TRBD2. The CDR3 totals 14 residues. With 7 bases clipped from V and 8 bases from J, the junction kept 9 bases outside the gene matches. CDR1 and CDR2 from the germline V gene are SNHLY and FYNNEI. The CDR3: CASNSGSGSYEQFF. CDR3 in DNA: TGTGCCAGCAATTCCGGTAGCGGGAGTTATGAGCAGTTCTTC.

This clone was seen once. As DNA, the CDR3 is TGTGCCAGCAGTCTGGAGGGGAGAAATCATCAGCCCCAGCATTTT. This sequence encodes CASSLEGRNHQPQHF. The genes are TRBV27 and TRBJ1-5; a possible D gene is TRBD1 (5 bases). Trimming shortened V by 5 bases and J by 5 bases, and 16 bases separated the two germline ends. The CDR3 consists of 15 residues. The germline V gene has CDR1 MNHEY and CDR2 SMNVEV (reference sequence).

This chain links TRBV28 with TRBJ1-5, with D perhaps TRBD1 (6 bases). V was clipped by 8 bases and J by 5 bases, with 13 bases between them. The CDR3 sequence is 13 residues long. From germline, CDR1 is MDHEN and CDR2 SYDVKM. The CDR3 protein is CASQTGFDQPQHF. As DNA, the CDR3 is TGTGCCAGCCAAACAGGGTTTGATCAGCCCCAGCATTTT.

The J gene is TRBJ1-2, the V gene TRBV7-8; D is perhaps TRBD1 (6 bases). The CDR3 runs 14 residues. V was pared by 4 bases and J by 6 bases, with 15 bases between. Germline CDR1 SGHVS, CDR2 FQNEAQ. The CDR3 DNA is TGTGCCAGCAGCTCGGTCGGGGGGGCAGATGGCTACACCTTC. Protein product: CASSSVGGADGYTF.

This chain connects TRBV6-1 to TRBJ1-4; 7 nucleotides agree with TRBD1. V lost 6 bases, J lost 8 bases, and 6 bases stayed unmatched. Germline-derived CDR1 and CDR2 are MNHNS and SASEGT. The CDR3 is 13 residues long. CDR3 loop: CASRVQGGEKLFF. In nucleotides, the CDR3 is TGTGCCAGCAGGGTGCAGGGGGGGGAAAAACTGTTTTTT.

The chain's CDR3 is CASSDIPGLNTEAFF. DNA of the CDR3: TGCGCCAGCAGTGATATTCCGGGGCTGAACACTGAAGCTTTCTTT. The chain uses TRBV10-1 and TRBJ1-1, with D possibly being TRBD1 (5 bases). Trimming took 3 bases from V and 0 from J, leaving 11 bases between them. Germline V gene lookup returns CDR1 WNHNN and CDR2 SYGVQD (reference sequence). CDR3 length equals 15 residues.

V usage is TRBV29-1 and J usage is TRBJ1-1; perhaps TRBD1 as D (5 bases). Trimming pared 6 bases from V and 3 bases from J, leaving 11 bases between. The CDR3 runs to 12 residues. Looked up from germline, CDR1 is SQVTM and CDR2 is ANQGSEA. Written as DNA, the CDR3 is TGCAGCGTGGGGCCCTCGGACACTGAAGCTTTCTTT. It specifies CSVGPSDTEAFF.

In DNA form, the CDR3 reads TGCGCCAGCAGCCAAGATAGAGGAGGGTACGAAAAACTGTTTTTT. Amino acids: CASSQDRGGYEKLFF. The genes are TRBV4-3 and TRBJ1-4; D unresolved. The CDR3 spans 15 residues. Germline CDR1 is LGHNA and CDR2 is YSLEER. V lost 0 bases and J lost 8, with 13 bases in between.

The rearrangement uses TRBV29-1 and TRBJ1-1; 7 bases line up with TRBD1. The germline CDR1 and CDR2 sequences are SQVTM and ANQGSEA. V dropped 7 bases and J dropped 1; count of bases not matched to a gene: 9. The CDR3 is 14 residues long. CDR3 DNA: TGCAGCGCCCGCGTGAGGGGGCGGAACACTGAAGCTTTCTTT. Amino acids: CSARVRGRNTEAFF.

This sequence joins TRBV5-1 and TRBJ1-2; D is possibly TRBD1 (5 bases). Germline V gives CDR1 SGHRS, CDR2 YFSETQ. The V end was cut by 0 bases, the J end by 4 bases, with 7 bases between. The CDR3 length is 13 residues. The chain's CDR3 is CASSLGGTYGYTF. The CDR3 bases are TGCGCCAGCAGCTTGGGAGGGACCTATGGCTACACCTTC.

The chain uses TRBV25-1 and TRBJ2-7; 16 bases line up with TRBD2. Per the germline V gene, CDR1 is MGHDK and CDR2 is SYGVNS. Unmatched junction bases numbered 4, after V lost 5 bases and J lost 6 bases. The CDR3 totals 15 residues. DNA of the CDR3: TGTGCCAGCAGTTCGGGACTAGCGGGAGGGATCGAGCAGTACTTC. It specifies CASSSGLAGGIEQYF.

The chain links TRBV5-5 to TRBJ1-2; D ambiguous. Deletions cut 3 bases from V and 0 bases from J, with 15 bases between. The CDR3 spans 16 residues. The V gene's germline CDR1 is SGHKS and CDR2 YYEKEE (reference sequence). The CDR3 loop is CASSWDRTLANYGYTF. As DNA, the CDR3 is TGTGCCAGCAGCTGGGATAGAACCCTAGCTAACTATGGCTACACCTTC.

V gene TRBV7-2 combines with J gene TRBJ2-7, with D tentatively TRBD1 (5 bases). Per the germline V gene, CDR1 is SGHTA and CDR2 is FQGNSA. This CDR3 contains 16 residues. V was trimmed by 2 bases and J by 4 bases, leaving 18 bases between them. The CDR3, as DNA: TGTGCCAGCAGCTTAAATGGGAACAGGAAGGAATACGAGCAGTACTTC. Protein product: CASSLNGNRKEYEQYF.

The chain is built from TRBV4-3 and TRBJ2-6, with D perhaps being TRBD1 or TRBD2 (5 bases each). CDR3 size: 20 residues. Germline-derived CDR1 and CDR2 are LGHNA and YSLEER. Trimming removed 4 bases from V and 0 bases from J, with 22 bases in between. The CDR3 DNA sequence: TGCGCCAGCAGCCCCCGCCTCGAGGGGCGTTGGGGCTCTGGGGCCAACGTCCTGACTTTC. It yields the protein CASSPRLEGRWGSGANVLTF.